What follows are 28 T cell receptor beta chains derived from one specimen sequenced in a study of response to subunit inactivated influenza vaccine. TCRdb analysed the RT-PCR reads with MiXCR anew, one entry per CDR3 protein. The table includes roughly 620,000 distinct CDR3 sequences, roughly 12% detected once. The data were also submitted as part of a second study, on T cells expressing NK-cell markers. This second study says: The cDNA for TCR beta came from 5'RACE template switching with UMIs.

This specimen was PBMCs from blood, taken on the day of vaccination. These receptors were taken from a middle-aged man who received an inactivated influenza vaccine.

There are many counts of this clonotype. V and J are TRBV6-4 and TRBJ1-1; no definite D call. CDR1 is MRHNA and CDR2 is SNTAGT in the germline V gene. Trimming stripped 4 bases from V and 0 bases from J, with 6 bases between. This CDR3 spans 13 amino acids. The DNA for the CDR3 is TGTGCCAGCAGTGGCGGGGTGAACACTGAAGCTTTCTTT. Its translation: CASSGGVNTEAFF.

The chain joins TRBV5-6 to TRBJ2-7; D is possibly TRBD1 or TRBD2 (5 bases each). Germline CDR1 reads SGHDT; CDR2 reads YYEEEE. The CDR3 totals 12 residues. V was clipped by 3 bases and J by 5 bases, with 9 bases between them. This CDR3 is CASSSGRHEQYF. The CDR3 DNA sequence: TGTGCCAGCAGCTCGGGACGCCACGAGCAGTACTTC.

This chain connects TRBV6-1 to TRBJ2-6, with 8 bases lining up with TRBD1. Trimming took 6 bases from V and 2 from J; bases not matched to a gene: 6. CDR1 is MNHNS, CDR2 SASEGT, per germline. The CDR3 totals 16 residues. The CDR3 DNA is TGTGCCAGCAGACCGACGGACAGGGCTGGGGCCAACGTCCTGACTTTC. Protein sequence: CASRPTDRAGANVLTF.

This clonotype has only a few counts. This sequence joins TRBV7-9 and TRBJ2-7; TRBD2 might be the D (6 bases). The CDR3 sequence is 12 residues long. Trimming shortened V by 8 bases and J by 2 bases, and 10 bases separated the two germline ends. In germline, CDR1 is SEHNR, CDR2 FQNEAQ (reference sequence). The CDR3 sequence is CASSSDPYEQYF. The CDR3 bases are TGTGCCAGCTCTAGCGACCCCTACGAGCAGTACTTC.

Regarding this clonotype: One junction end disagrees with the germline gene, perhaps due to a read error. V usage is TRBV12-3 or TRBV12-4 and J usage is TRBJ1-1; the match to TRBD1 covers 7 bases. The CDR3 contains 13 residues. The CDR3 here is CASTRDRNTEASF. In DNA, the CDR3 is TGTGCCAGCACCCGGGACAGAAACACTGAAGCTTCCTTT.

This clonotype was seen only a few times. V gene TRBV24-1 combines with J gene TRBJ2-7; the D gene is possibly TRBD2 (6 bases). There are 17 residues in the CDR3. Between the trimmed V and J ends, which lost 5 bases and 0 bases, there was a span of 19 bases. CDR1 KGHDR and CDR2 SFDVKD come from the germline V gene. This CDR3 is CATSALLGRGASYEQYF. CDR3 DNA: TGTGCCACCAGTGCCCTTTTGGGACGCGGGGCCTCCTACGAGCAGTACTTC.

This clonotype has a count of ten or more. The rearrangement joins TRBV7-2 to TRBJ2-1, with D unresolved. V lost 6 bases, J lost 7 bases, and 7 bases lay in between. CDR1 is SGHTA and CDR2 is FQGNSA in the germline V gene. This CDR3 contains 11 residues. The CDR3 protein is CASSYRNEQFF. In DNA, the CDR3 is TGTGCCAGCAGTTACAGAAATGAGCAGTTCTTC.

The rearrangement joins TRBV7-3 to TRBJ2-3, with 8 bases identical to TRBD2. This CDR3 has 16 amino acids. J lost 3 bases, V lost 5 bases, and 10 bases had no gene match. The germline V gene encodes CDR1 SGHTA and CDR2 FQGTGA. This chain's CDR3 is CASSERAGGATDTQYF. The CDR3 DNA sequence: TGTGCCAGCAGCGAAAGGGCGGGAGGAGCGACAGATACGCAGTATTTT.

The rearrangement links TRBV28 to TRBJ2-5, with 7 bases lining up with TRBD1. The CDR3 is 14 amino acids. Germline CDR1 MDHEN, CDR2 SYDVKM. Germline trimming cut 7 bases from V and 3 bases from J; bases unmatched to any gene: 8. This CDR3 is CASTTDRVKETQYF. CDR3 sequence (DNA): TGTGCCAGCACTACCGACAGGGTGAAAGAGACCCAGTACTTC. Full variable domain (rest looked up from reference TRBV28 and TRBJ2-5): DVKVTQSSRYLVKRTGEKVFLECVQDMDHENMFWYRQDPGLGLRLIYFSYDVKMKEKGDIPEGYSVSREKKERFSLILESASTNQTSMYLCASTTDRVKETQYFGPGTRLLVL.

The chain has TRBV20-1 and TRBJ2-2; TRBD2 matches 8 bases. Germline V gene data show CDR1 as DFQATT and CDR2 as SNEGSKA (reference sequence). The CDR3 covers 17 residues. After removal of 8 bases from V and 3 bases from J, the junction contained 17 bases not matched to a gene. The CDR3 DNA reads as TGCAGTATGAGGGGCGTTGGCGGGGGGACCCACACCGGGGAGCTGTTTTTT. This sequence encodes CSMRGVGGGTHTGELFF.

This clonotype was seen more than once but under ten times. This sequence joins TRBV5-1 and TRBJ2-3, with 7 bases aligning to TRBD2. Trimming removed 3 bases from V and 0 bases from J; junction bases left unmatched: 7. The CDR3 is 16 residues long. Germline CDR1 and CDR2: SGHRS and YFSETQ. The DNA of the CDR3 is TGCGCCAGCAGCTGGGGACTACGTGGTAGCACAGATACGCAGTATTTT. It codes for CASSWGLRGSTDTQYF.

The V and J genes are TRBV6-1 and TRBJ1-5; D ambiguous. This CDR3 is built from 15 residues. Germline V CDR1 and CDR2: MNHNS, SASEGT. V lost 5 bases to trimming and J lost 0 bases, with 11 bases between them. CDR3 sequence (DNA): TGTGCCAGCAGTCGTAGGATGGATAGCAATCAGCCCCAGCATTTT. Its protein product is CASSRRMDSNQPQHF.

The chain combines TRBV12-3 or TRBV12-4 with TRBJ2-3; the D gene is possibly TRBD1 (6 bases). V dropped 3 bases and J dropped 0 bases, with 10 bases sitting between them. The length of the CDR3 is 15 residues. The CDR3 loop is CASSLDSASTDTQYF. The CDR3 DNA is TGTGCCAGCAGTTTGGACAGTGCTAGCACAGATACGCAGTATTTT.

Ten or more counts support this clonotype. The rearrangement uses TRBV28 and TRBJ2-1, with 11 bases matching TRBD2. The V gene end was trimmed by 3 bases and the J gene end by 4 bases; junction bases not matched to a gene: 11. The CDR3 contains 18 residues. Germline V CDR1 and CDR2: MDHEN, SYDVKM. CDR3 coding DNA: TGTGCCAGCAGTTTTAACGGACTAGCGGGTACCCTATACAATGAGCAGTTCTTC. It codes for CASSFNGLAGTLYNEQFF. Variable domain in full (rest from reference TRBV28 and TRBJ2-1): DVKVTQSSRYLVKRTGEKVFLECVQDMDHENMFWYRQDPGLGLRLIYFSYDVKMKEKGDIPEGYSVSREKKERFSLILESASTNQTSMYLCASSFNGLAGTLYNEQFFGPGTRLTVL.

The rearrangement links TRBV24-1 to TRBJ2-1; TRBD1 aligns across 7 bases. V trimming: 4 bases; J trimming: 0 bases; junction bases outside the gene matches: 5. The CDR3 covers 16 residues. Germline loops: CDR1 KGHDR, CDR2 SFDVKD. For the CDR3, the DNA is TGTGCCACCAGTGAGACGACAGGGAGCTCCTACAATGAGCAGTTCTTC. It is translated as CATSETTGSSYNEQFF.

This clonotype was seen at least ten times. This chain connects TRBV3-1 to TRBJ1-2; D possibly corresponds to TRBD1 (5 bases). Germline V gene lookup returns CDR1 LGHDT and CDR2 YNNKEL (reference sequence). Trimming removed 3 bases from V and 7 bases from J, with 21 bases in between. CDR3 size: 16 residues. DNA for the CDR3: TGTGCCAGCAGCCAGCAGTTGTGGGGCGTCCGGGCTGGCTACACCTTC. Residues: CASSQQLWGVRAGYTF. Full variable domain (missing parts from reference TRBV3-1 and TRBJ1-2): DTAVSQTPKYLVTQMGNDKSIKCEQNLGHDTMYWYKQDSKKFLKIMFSYNNKELIINETVPNRFSPKSPDKAHLNLHINSLELGDSAVYFCASSQQLWGVRAGYTFGSGTRLTVV.

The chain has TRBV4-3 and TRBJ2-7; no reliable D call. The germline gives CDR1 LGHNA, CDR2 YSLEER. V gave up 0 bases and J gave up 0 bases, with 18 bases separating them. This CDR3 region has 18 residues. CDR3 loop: CASSQDHSPGRSSYEQYF. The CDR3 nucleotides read TGCGCCAGCAGCCAAGATCATAGTCCGGGCCGTAGCTCCTACGAGCAGTACTTC.

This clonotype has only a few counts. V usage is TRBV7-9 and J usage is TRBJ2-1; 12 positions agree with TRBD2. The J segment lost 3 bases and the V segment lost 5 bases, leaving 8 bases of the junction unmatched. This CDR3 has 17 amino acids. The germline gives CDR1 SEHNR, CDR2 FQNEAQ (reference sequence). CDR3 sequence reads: CASSLRTSGKLYNEQFF. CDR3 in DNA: TGTGCCAGCAGCCTAAGGACTAGCGGGAAACTCTACAATGAGCAGTTCTTC.

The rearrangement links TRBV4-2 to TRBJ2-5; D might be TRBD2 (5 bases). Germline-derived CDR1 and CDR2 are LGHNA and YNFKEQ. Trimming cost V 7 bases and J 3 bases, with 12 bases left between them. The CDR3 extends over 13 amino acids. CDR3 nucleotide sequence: TGTGCCAGCACCCCCACGAGGGAAGAGACCCAGTACTTC. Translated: CASTPTREETQYF.

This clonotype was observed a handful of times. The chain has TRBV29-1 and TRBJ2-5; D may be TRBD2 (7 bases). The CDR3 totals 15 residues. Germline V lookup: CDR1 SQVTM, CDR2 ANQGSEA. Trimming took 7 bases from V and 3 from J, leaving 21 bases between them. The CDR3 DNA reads TGCAGCGCCAGCAATGGGGGCGGGGGAAAAGAGACCCAGTACTTC. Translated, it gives CSASNGGGGKETQYF. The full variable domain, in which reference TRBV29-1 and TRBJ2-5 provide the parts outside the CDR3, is SAVISQKPSRDICQRGTSLTIQCQVDSQVTMMFWYRQQPGQSLTLIATANQGSEATYESGFVIDKFPISRPNLTFSTLTVSNMSPEDSSIYLCSASNGGGGKETQYFGPGTRLLVL.

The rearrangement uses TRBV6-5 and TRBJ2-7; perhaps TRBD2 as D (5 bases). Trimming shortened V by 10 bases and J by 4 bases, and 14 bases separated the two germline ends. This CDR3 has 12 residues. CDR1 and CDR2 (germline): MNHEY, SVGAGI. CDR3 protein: CATGGQSYEQYF. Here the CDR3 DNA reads TGTGCCACAGGCGGGCAAAGTTACGAGCAGTACTTC.

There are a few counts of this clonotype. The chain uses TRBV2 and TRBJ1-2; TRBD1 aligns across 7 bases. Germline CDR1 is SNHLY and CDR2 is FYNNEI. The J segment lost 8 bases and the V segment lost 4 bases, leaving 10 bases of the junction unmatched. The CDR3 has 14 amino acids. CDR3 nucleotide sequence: TGTGCCAGCAGTGGGGACAGTCTATCTGGAGGCTACACCTTC. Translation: CASSGDSLSGGYTF. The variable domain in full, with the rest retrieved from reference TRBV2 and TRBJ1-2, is EPEVTQTPSHQVTQMGQEVILRCVPISNHLYFYWYRQILGQKVEFLVSFYNNEISEKSEIFDDQFSVERPDGSNFTLKIRSTKLEDSAMYFCASSGDSLSGGYTFGSGTRLTVV.

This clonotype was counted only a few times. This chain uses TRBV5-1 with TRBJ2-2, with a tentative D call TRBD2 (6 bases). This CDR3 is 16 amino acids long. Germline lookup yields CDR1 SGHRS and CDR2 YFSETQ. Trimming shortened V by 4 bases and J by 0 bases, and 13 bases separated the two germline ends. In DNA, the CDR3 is TGCGCCAGCAGCGGGGGGACGGGCGCGAACACCGGGGAGCTGTTTTTT. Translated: CASSGGTGANTGELFF.

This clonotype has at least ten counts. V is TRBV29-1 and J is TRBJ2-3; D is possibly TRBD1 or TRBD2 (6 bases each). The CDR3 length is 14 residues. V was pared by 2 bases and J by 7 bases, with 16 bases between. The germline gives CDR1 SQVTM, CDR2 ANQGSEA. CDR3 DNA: TGCAGCGTTGAATGGGGAGTTGGGGGGCATACGCAGTATTTT. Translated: CSVEWGVGGHTQYF.

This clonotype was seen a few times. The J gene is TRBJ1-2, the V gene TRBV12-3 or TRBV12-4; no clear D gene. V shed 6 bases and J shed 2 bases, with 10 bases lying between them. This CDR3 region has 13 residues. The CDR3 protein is CASSPARNYGYTF. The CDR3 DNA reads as TGTGCCAGCAGCCCTGCCAGAAACTATGGCTACACCTTC.

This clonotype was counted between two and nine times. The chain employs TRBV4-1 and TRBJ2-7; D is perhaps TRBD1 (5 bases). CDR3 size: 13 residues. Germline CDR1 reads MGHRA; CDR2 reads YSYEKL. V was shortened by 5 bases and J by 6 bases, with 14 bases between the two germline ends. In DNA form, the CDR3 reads TGCGCCAGCAGCAAGGCAACTCAGGGCGAGCAGTACTTC. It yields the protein CASSKATQGEQYF.

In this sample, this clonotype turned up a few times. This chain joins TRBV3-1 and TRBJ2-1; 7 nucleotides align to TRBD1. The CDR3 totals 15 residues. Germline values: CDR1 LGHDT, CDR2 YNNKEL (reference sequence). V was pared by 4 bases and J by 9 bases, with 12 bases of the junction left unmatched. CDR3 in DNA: TGTGCCAGCAGCCTTCGGAACAGGGGAAAGGTTGAGCAGTTCTTC. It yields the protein CASSLRNRGKVEQFF.

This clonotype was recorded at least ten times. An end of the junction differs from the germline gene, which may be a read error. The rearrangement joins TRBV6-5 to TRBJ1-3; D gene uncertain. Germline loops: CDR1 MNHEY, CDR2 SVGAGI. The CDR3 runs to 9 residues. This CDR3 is CTGGNTIYF. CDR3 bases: TGCACGGGGGGAAACACCATATATTTT.